The present T cell receptor beta chain was sequenced within a study of radiotherapy plus CTLA-4 blockade in lung cancer. Whole-study findings and limits: Interferon-beta, together with early blood T cell clone dynamics, reportedly best predicted response.

CDR1 is KGHSH and CDR2 is LQKENI in the germline V gene. The CDR3 sequence is 12 residues long. Clones were read by immunoSEQ multiplex PCR, and TCRdb kept only the in-frame ones, dropping some. The data contain fewer than 70,000 clones, about 80% of them seen just once; the ten biggest clones take up 8.5% to 10%. Ipilimumab CTLA-4 blockade and focal radiation were given to patients with chemo-refractory metastatic non-small-cell lung cancer. With respect to this clone: Its antigen is unidentified.

The specimen was peripheral blood, collected from a patient treated with radiotherapy plus ipilimumab. V and J are TRBV18 and TRBJ2-7, with D uncertain. This receptor was obtained from a human donor with non-small cell lung cancer who had a complete response to radiotherapy plus ipilimumab. This chain's CDR3 is CASSPVEPPTLV. CDR3 in DNA: TGTGCCAGCTCACCTGTTGAGCCCCCAACCCTCGTC.